These T cell receptor beta chains were read from a single sample in a study of cytomegalovirus exposure and HLA in healthy donors. Produced via immunoSEQ multiplex PCR; TCRdb's table is partial and in-frame only. The sample has 100,000 to 150,000 clones; 70% to 80% are singletons. The sequenced material came from PBMCs. These receptor sequences come from a man aged 40-49 years in good health and CMV-seropositive. Each CDR3 is given with its conserved first and last residue. A D gene is named only where the DNA matches it firmly. Only some rows state a clone size, as once, few, many or a class for expanded clones.

few	.	TRBJ2-2	TRBV5-1	CASSLLQGNTGELFF	TGCGCCAGCAGCTTGTTACAGGGTAACACCGGGGAGCTGTTTTTT
.	.	TRBJ1-4	TRBV7-2	CASSLSFGEKLFF	TGTGCCAGCAGCTTAAGCTTCGGGGAAAAACTGTTTTTT
.	TRBD1	TRBJ1-6	TRBV4-3	CASSHRDREHSPLHF	TGCGCCAGCAGCCACCGGGACAGGGAACATTCACCCCTCCACTTT
few	.	TRBJ1-4	TRBV19	CASSVSFLNEKLFF	TGTGCCAGTAGTGTGTCTTTCCTAAATGAAAAACTGTTTTTT
.	.	TRBJ2-7	TRBV27	CASSLGTQTYEQYF	TGTGCCAGCAGTCTCGGGACACAAACCTACGAGCAGTACTTC
.	TRBD2	TRBJ2-1	TRBV7-6	CASSLGLAAYNEQFF	TGTGCCAGCAGCCTGGGACTAGCGGCTTACAATGAGCAGTTCTTC
.	TRBD2	TRBJ2-1	TRBV4-2	CASSQAGTSGRFYNEQFF	TGTGCCAGCAGCCAAGCCGGGACTAGCGGGCGCTTCTACAATGAGCAGTTCTTC
few	TRBD1	TRBJ1-1	TRBV27	CASRKGDRANTEAFF	TGTGCCAGCCGAAAAGGTGACAGGGCGAACACTGAAGCTTTCTTT
.	.	TRBJ2-6	TRBV18	CASSPTGSNSGANVLTF	TGTGCCAGCTCACCTACAGGTTCAAACTCTGGGGCCAACGTCCTGACTTTC
.	.	TRBJ1-6	TRBV4-1	CASSQSSGIYNSPLHF	TGCGCCAGCAGCCAGTCCTCGGGGATCTATAATTCACCCCTCCACTTT
few	.	TRBJ1-2	TRBV5-4	CASSLGPRAGYGYTF	TGTGCCAGCAGCCTGGGACCTCGGGCGGGCTATGGCTACACCTTC
many	.	TRBJ2-7	TRBV5-1	CASSLGLGQSSYEQYF	TGCGCCAGCAGCTTGGGATTAGGACAAAGCTCCTACGAGCAGTACTTC
.	.	TRBJ2-2	TRBV14	CASSQGLYTGELFF	TGTGCCAGCAGCCAAGGACTCTACACCGGGGAGCTGTTTTTT
.	TRBD2	TRBJ2-5	TRBV9	CASSALGLVQETQYF	TGTGCCAGCAGTGCCCTGGGACTAGTTCAGGAGACCCAGTACTTC
.	.	TRBJ2-3	TRBV10-3	CAISSNDPVKDTQYF	TGTGCCATCAGTTCGAACGATCCGGTCAAGGATACGCAGTATTTT